The 26 T cell receptor beta chains in this list originate from one sample, sequenced in a study of OX40 agonist ivuxolimab in advanced cancers. The assay was immunoSEQ multiplex PCR, and TCRdb's table has in-frame clones only and misses some. The table records under 80,000 clones, 90% to 95% of them present only once. Here the sequenced sample was CD4+ or CD8+ T cells sorted from blood, taken in a trial of the OX40 agonist ivuxolimab. The receptors were sampled from an adult with an advanced solid tumor such as melanoma, head and neck, liver or kidney cancer.

In nucleotides, the CDR3 is TGTGCCAGCTCACTGTCACAGACCTATGGCTACACCTTC. As protein: CASSLSQTYGYTF. The rearrangement joins TRBV18 to TRBJ1-2; D uncertain. Trimming removed 4 bases at V and 4 bases at J, with 10 bases between. The CDR3 runs to 13 residues. Germline assignment: CDR1 KGHSH and CDR2 LQKENI.

This chain joins TRBV10-3 and TRBJ2-7, with no clear D. The V end was cut by 6 bases, the J end by 6 bases, with 15 bases between. Germline assignment: CDR1 ENHRY and CDR2 SYGVKD. The CDR3 runs to 13 residues. CDR3 residues: CAISLTTLGEQYF. The CDR3 nucleotides read TGTGCCATCAGCTTGACAACCCTAGGCGAGCAGTACTTC.

The genes are TRBV6-5 and TRBJ1-4; D perhaps matches TRBD1 (5 bases). Germline-derived CDR1 and CDR2 are MNHEY and SVGAGI. The CDR3 runs 14 residues. V was trimmed by 5 bases and J by 6 bases, leaving 13 bases between them. In DNA, the CDR3 is TGTGCCAGCAGTGAGAGCCTGGGGCATGAAAAACTGTTTTTT. It yields the protein CASSESLGHEKLFF.

The CDR3 DNA is TGTGCCATTTCGGAGCTGGGACTAGCGCCAGATACGCAGTATTTT. It codes for CAISELGLAPDTQYF. The chain recombines TRBV10-3 with TRBJ2-3; 10 nucleotides line up with TRBD2. V was pared by 9 bases and J by 4 bases, with 10 bases of the junction left unmatched. This CDR3 spans 15 amino acids. Germline-derived CDR1 and CDR2 are ENHRY and SYGVKD.

The chain couples TRBV11-2 to TRBJ1-5; D gene unclear. Germline CDR1 SGHAT, CDR2 FQNNGV. Deletions cut 1 base from V and 7 bases from J, with 8 bases between. The CDR3 covers 13 residues. CDR3 residues: CASSLGLAQPQHF. The CDR3 DNA follows: TGTGCCAGCAGCTTAGGCCTAGCCCAGCCCCAGCATTTT.

The sample holds a few counts of this clone. This sequence joins TRBV27 and TRBJ2-7, with a possible D match to TRBD2 (6 bases). CDR3 size: 15 residues. Trimming pared 6 bases from V and 2 bases from J, leaving 17 bases between. From germline, CDR1 is MNHEY and CDR2 SMNVEV (reference sequence). CDR3 in amino acids: CASRRATRGAYEQYF. As DNA, the CDR3 is TGTGCCAGCAGACGCGCGACTAGAGGTGCCTACGAGCAGTACTTC.

This clone was detected once. This chain connects TRBV28 to TRBJ1-1; unclear D gene. Trimming removed 8 bases at V and 4 bases at J, with 17 bases between. CDR3 length: 14 amino acids. Germline CDR1 is MDHEN and CDR2 is SYDVKM. The CDR3 here is CASRPGRTSTEAFF. Written as DNA, the CDR3 is TGTGCCAGCCGGCCGGGCCGTACGTCCACTGAAGCTTTCTTT.

The sample holds a few counts of this clone. The chain's CDR3 is CASSLVGLSTDTQYF. The CDR3 DNA is TGTGCCAGCAGCTTAGTAGGTCTTAGCACAGATACGCAGTATTTT. The rearrangement joins TRBV7-9 to TRBJ2-3; unclear D gene. The CDR3 spans 15 residues. The V gene's germline CDR1 is SEHNR and CDR2 FQNEAQ (reference sequence). Trimming shortened V by 1 base and J by 0 bases, and 8 bases separated the two germline ends.

The chain has TRBV30 and TRBJ2-5; no definite D call. The germline V and J ends were trimmed by 2 bases and 2 bases, with 9 bases remaining between them. Germline V CDR1 and CDR2: GTSNPN, SVGIG (reference sequence). The CDR3 is made up of 13 amino acids. DNA for the CDR3: TGTGCCTGGAGTTTACAGCTTCAAGAGACCCAGTACTTC. This sequence encodes CAWSLQLQETQYF.

Remarks on this clone: Mismatch with germline at one junction end may stem from a read error. The rearrangement uses TRBV30 and TRBJ2-5; 7 nucleotides align to TRBD2. Looked up from germline, CDR1 is GTSNPN and CDR2 is SVGIG (reference sequence). This CDR3 has 11 amino acids. DNA for the CDR3: TGTGCCTGGAGTGTAAATTGGACTAGGGACTTC. Amino acids: CAWSVNWTRDF.

This clone appeared a single time. This sequence joins TRBV7-6 and TRBJ2-2, with 12 bases fitting TRBD2. Germline V CDR1 and CDR2: SGHVS, FNYEAQ. The CDR3 spans 18 residues. Trimming cost V 4 bases and J 2 bases; bases outside gene matches: 8. CDR3 DNA sequence: TGTGCCAGCAGCTACCTAGCGGGGGGGGACCGAAACACCGGGGAGCTGTTTTTT. Translated, it gives CASSYLAGGDRNTGELFF.

This clone was picked up one time. The chain employs TRBV5-1 and TRBJ2-3; no clear D gene. Germline CDR1 reads SGHRS; CDR2 reads YFSETQ. This CDR3 is 12 amino acids long. Trimming removed 0 bases from V and 6 bases from J, with 5 bases in between. DNA of the CDR3: TGCGCCAGCAGCTTGGGGGTTGATACGCAGTATTTT. Residues: CASSLGVDTQYF. Combining the CDR3 with reference TRBV5-1 and TRBJ2-3 gives the whole variable domain KAGVTQTPRYLIKTRGQQVTLSCSPISGHRSVSWYQQTPGQGLQFLFEYFSETQRNKGNFPGRFSGRQFSNSRSEMNVSTLELGDSALYLCASSLGVDTQYFGPGTRLTVL.

This chain uses TRBV27 with TRBJ2-7; 8 bases agree with TRBD2. CDR3 length: 13 residues. Germline assignment: CDR1 MNHEY and CDR2 SMNVEV (reference sequence). Trimming at V came to 9 bases and at J to 2 bases, leaving 6 bases not matched to a gene. The DNA for the CDR3 is TGTGCCAGTTGGCGGGAGGCCCCCTACGAGCAGTACTTC. Its protein product is CASWREAPYEQYF.

This chain links TRBV14 with TRBJ1-1, with a possible D match to TRBD1 (5 bases). Germline loops: CDR1 SGHDN, CDR2 FVKESK. V shed 3 bases and J shed 1 base, with 12 bases lying between them. This CDR3 comprises 15 residues. CDR3 nucleotides: TGTGCCAGCAGCCAGTGGGCTGGGGCGAACACTGAAGCTTTCTTT. Its protein product is CASSQWAGANTEAFF.

Worth noting for this clone: The sample carries other DNA sequences with the same CDR3. The V call is TRBV7-2, the J call TRBJ2-3; 8 positions match TRBD2. CDR1 SGHTA and CDR2 FQGNSA come from the germline V gene. J gave up 0 bases and V 5 bases, and 7 bases lay outside the gene matches. The CDR3 is 16 amino acids. This CDR3 reads CASSLVAGLSTDTQYF. CDR3 DNA: TGTGCCAGCAGCCTGGTAGCGGGACTTAGCACAGATACGCAGTATTTT.

The gene calls are TRBV5-1 and TRBJ1-2; 9 bases map to TRBD1. The ends lost 4 bases at V and 6 bases at J; junction bases unmatched: 10. The germline gives CDR1 SGHRS, CDR2 YFSETQ. The CDR3 totals 15 residues. CDR3 coding DNA: TGCGCCAGCAGCGTCAACCGGGACAGGGCCCATGGCTACACCTTC. Translating gives CASSVNRDRAHGYTF. Complete variable domain (other parts from reference TRBV5-1 and TRBJ1-2): KAGVTQTPRYLIKTRGQQVTLSCSPISGHRSVSWYQQTPGQGLQFLFEYFSETQRNKGNFPGRFSGRQFSNSRSEMNVSTLELGDSALYLCASSVNRDRAHGYTFGSGTRLTVV.

The chain joins TRBV20-1 to TRBJ1-2; D ambiguous. The CDR3 sequence is 11 residues long. Germline V gene data show CDR1 as DFQATT and CDR2 as SNEGSKA (reference sequence). The ends were cut back, 1 base at V and 1 base at J, with 1 base in the middle. DNA for the CDR3: TGCAGTGCTAGAGTTAACTATGGCTACACCTTC. It specifies CSARVNYGYTF.

This chain connects TRBV5-1 to TRBJ1-1; 7 bases align to TRBD1. After removal of 4 bases from V and 2 bases from J, the junction contained 5 bases not matched to a gene. The CDR3 runs 14 residues. Germline CDR1 SGHRS, CDR2 YFSETQ. The CDR3 region has the DNA TGCGCCAGCAGCAAGGGACAGATTAACACTGAAGCTTTCTTT. It translates to CASSKGQINTEAFF. The full variable domain, with the rest looked up from reference TRBV5-1 and TRBJ1-1, is KAGVTQTPRYLIKTRGQQVTLSCSPISGHRSVSWYQQTPGQGLQFLFEYFSETQRNKGNFPGRFSGRQFSNSRSEMNVSTLELGDSALYLCASSKGQINTEAFFGQGTRLTVV.

The rearrangement joins TRBV2 to TRBJ2-5; the D gene could be TRBD1 or TRBD2 (5 bases each). V gave up 8 bases and J gave up 2 bases, with 12 bases separating them. The CDR3 is 13 amino acids. Germline CDR1 is SNHLY and CDR2 is FYNNEI. The CDR3 DNA reads TGTGCCAGCGGGCCCTGGGGGCAAGAGACCCAGTACTTC. It yields the protein CASGPWGQETQYF.

The rearrangement links TRBV9 to TRBJ2-6, with no clear D. Trimming pared 4 bases from V and 1 base from J, leaving 6 bases between. CDR1 and CDR2 from the germline V gene are SGDLS and YYNGEE. The CDR3 has 14 residues. This CDR3 reads CASSIQSGANVLTF. In DNA form, the CDR3 reads TGTGCCAGCAGCATTCAGTCTGGGGCCAACGTCCTGACTTTC.

This sequence joins TRBV6-5 and TRBJ2-1, with D maybe TRBD2 (6 bases). Germline V gene sequence: CDR1 MNHEY, CDR2 SVGAGI. The length of the CDR3 is 15 residues. V lost 1 base and J lost 5, with 12 bases in between. CDR3 nucleotide sequence: TGTGCCAGCAGTTACTGGTCGGCTAGCGACAATGAGCAGTTCTTC. Protein sequence: CASSYWSASDNEQFF.

This chain connects TRBV19 to TRBJ2-7, with 9 bases fitting TRBD1. Looked up from germline, CDR1 is LNHDA and CDR2 is SQIVND (reference sequence). This CDR3 comprises 13 residues. Trimming took 10 bases from V and 2 from J; bases not matched to a gene: 6. CDR3 DNA: TGTGCCACCCGGGACAGGGATACCTACGAGCAGTACTTC. It codes for CATRDRDTYEQYF.

DNA for the CDR3: TGTGCCAGCTCGATCGACGGAGCTAACTATGGCTACACCTTC. It yields the protein CASSIDGANYGYTF. The rearrangement joins TRBV18 to TRBJ1-2; no definite D call. Trimming stripped 6 bases from V and 0 bases from J, with 11 bases between. The CDR3 is 14 residues long. Germline values: CDR1 KGHSH, CDR2 LQKENI.

As to this clone: The same CDR3 also results from other DNA sequences found in this sample. The gene calls are TRBV20-1 and TRBJ2-3, with D hard to call. The CDR3 is made up of 10 amino acids. The germline gives CDR1 DFQATT, CDR2 SNEGSKA (reference sequence). V lost 3 bases and J lost 2, with 0 bases in between. The CDR3 spells CSASTDTQYF. The CDR3 nucleotides are TGCAGTGCTAGCACAGATACGCAGTATTTT.

The chain couples TRBV9 to TRBJ1-4, with a weak D call TRBD1 (5 bases). This CDR3 has 16 residues. V was shortened by 3 bases and J by 0 bases, with 12 bases between the two germline ends. The germline CDR1 and CDR2 sequences are SGDLS and YYNGEE. DNA of the CDR3: TGTGCCAGCAGCGGTCAGGGACTCCCAACTAATGAAAAACTGTTTTTT. Protein: CASSGQGLPTNEKLFF.

V gene TRBV19 combines with J gene TRBJ2-3, with TRBD1 matching over 10 bases. Trimming removed 5 bases from V and 0 bases from J; junction bases left unmatched: 2. The germline V gene encodes CDR1 LNHDA and CDR2 SQIVND (reference sequence). The CDR3 is 15 residues long. The CDR3 loop is CASSRDRGSTDTQYF. DNA of the CDR3: TGTGCCAGTAGTCGGGACAGGGGTAGCACAGATACGCAGTATTTT.